The 10 T cell receptor beta chains in this list originate from one sample, sequenced in a study of a mutant IDH1 vaccine in newly diagnosed glioma. The antigens these receptors bind are not known. Profiling relied on immunoSEQ multiplex PCR, and the TCRdb table lists in-frame clones only, not all of them. The sample holds roughly 74,000 clones, approximately 85% seen once. Stated time point: week 23, last vaccination. In every dose of vaccine, 300 ug of mutant IDH1 20-mer peptide was given alongside topical imiquimod. Here the sequenced sample was PBMCs, taken from a glioma patient whose treatment included an IDH1 peptide vaccine. These receptors were collected from a woman in her 50s with glioma.

The chain carries TRBV19 and TRBJ1-2; D is perhaps TRBD1 (5 bases). V lost 7 bases, J lost 4 bases, and 19 bases lay in between. CDR1 and CDR2 (germline): LNHDA, SQIVND (reference sequence). This CDR3 comprises 15 residues. The CDR3 region is CASKQKEGKIYGYTF. The CDR3 DNA sequence: TGTGCCAGTAAACAGAAGGAGGGGAAGATCTATGGCTACACCTTC.

The gene calls are TRBV9 and TRBJ2-1; D is perhaps TRBD1 or TRBD2 (5 bases each). The V gene lost 9 bases and the J gene lost 3 bases, with 13 bases spanning the gap. This CDR3 spans 13 amino acids. Germline CDR1 SGDLS, CDR2 YYNGEE. The CDR3 here is CATSRGNYNEQFF. In DNA form, the CDR3 reads TGTGCCACCTCCCGGGGCAACTACAATGAGCAGTTCTTC.

The rearrangement links TRBV5-4 to TRBJ1-1; possibly TRBD1 for D (5 bases). The CDR3 extends over 16 amino acids. With 2 bases removed from V and 1 base from J, the gap between germline ends came to 15 bases. Germline loops: CDR1 SGHNT, CDR2 YYREEE (reference sequence). Written as DNA, the CDR3 is TGTGCCAGCAGCTTCGTCGGCGCCAGGGCGAACACTGAAGCTTTCTTT. Translating gives CASSFVGARANTEAFF. The full variable domain, rest sourced from reference TRBV5-4 and TRBJ1-1, is ETGVTQSPTHLIKTRGQQVTLRCSSQSGHNTVSWYQQALGQGPQFIFQYYREEENGRGNFPPRFSGLQFPNYSSELNVNALELDDSALYLCASSFVGARANTEAFFGQGTRLTVV.

This chain links TRBV2 with TRBJ2-1; 8 nucleotides align to TRBD2. Germline CDR1 reads SNHLY; CDR2 reads FYNNEI. The trim removed 11 bases at V and 0 bases at J, leaving 3 bases unmatched. CDR3 length equals 13 residues. Here the CDR3 reads CAGGTSSYNEQFF. As DNA, the CDR3 is TGTGCCGGAGGGACTAGCTCCTACAATGAGCAGTTCTTC.

The rearrangement joins TRBV28 to TRBJ2-3; 8 positions match TRBD2. In germline, CDR1 is MDHEN, CDR2 SYDVKM. The J segment lost 5 bases and the V segment lost 5 bases, leaving 6 bases of the junction unmatched. CDR3 size: 14 residues. For the CDR3, the DNA is TGTGCCAGCAGTCCTAGCGGGTTTGGAGATACGCAGTATTTT. Translated: CASSPSGFGDTQYF.

The chain carries TRBV9 and TRBJ1-6; a weak D match, TRBD1 (6 bases). The CDR3 length is 15 residues. Trimming took off 4 bases at V and 10 bases at J, with 18 bases between the two ends. Germline loops: CDR1 SGDLS, CDR2 YYNGEE. CDR3 loop: CASSFQGSGDSPLHF. In DNA form, the CDR3 reads TGTGCCAGCAGCTTTCAGGGGTCTGGGGACTCACCCCTCCACTTT.

The chain recombines TRBV30 with TRBJ2-2; D possibly corresponds to TRBD2 (6 bases). V lost 0 bases, J lost 5 bases, and 13 bases lay in between. The CDR3 sequence is 15 residues long. Germline loops: CDR1 GTSNPN, CDR2 SVGIG (reference sequence). The CDR3 nucleotides read TGTGCCTGGAGTGTAAGTGGGAGGTTTACCGGGGAGCTGTTTTTT. Translating it yields CAWSVSGRFTGELFF.

This clone has more than one count but fewer than ten. The chain carries TRBV11-3 and TRBJ1-1, with TRBD1 as a possible D gene (5 bases). Germline V gene lookup returns CDR1 SGHNT and CDR2 YENEEA. The CDR3 covers 13 residues. The V end was cut by 3 bases, the J end by 7 bases, with 12 bases between. The DNA of the CDR3 is TGTGCCAGCAGCTTGGGGGAGGGGAATGAAGCTTTCTTT. Translating gives CASSLGEGNEAFF.

This clone has only a few counts. The rearrangement joins TRBV5-1 to TRBJ1-6; D may be TRBD1 (6 bases). This CDR3 spans 17 amino acids. Trimming took off 0 bases at V and 5 bases at J, with 15 bases between the two ends. Germline V lookup: CDR1 SGHRS, CDR2 YFSETQ. The CDR3 nucleotides read TGCGCCAGCAGCTTGGCCGACGTGACAGGAGATAATTCACCCCTCCACTTT. Encoded protein: CASSLADVTGDNSPLHF.

The chain employs TRBV7-3 and TRBJ2-3, with D hard to call. Looked up from germline, CDR1 is SGHTA and CDR2 is FQGTGA. Trimming removed 5 bases at V and 6 bases at J, with 12 bases between. The length of the CDR3 is 13 residues. The CDR3 sequence is CASSVDPTDTQYF. In DNA, the CDR3 is TGTGCCAGCAGCGTAGACCCCACTGATACGCAGTATTTT.